One sample yielded the 7 T cell receptor beta chains listed below, sequenced in a study of chemoradiotherapy in HPV16-positive cancers. Clones were read by immunoSEQ multiplex PCR, and TCRdb kept only the in-frame ones, dropping some. The sample has 30,000 to 35,000 clones; roughly nine tenths are singletons. The source was blood, collected from a patient who underwent chemoradiotherapy. The origin of the receptors is a human donor with HPV-associated anogenital cancer.

This clone rates as medium-sized. The genes are TRBV18 and TRBJ1-5; D is perhaps TRBD1 (6 bases). Germline assignment: CDR1 KGHSH and CDR2 LQKENI. V was clipped by 1 base and J by 1 base, with 8 bases between them. The CDR3 sequence is 15 residues long. CDR3 region: CASSPQGGSNQPQHF. The CDR3, as DNA: TGTGCCAGCTCACCACAGGGGGGCAGCAATCAGCCCCAGCATTTT. The complete variable domain, with remaining parts taken from reference TRBV18 and TRBJ1-5, reads NAGVMQNPRHLVRRRGQEARLRCSPMKGHSHVYWYRQLPEEGLKFMVYLQKENIIDESGMPKERFSAEFPKEGPSILRIQQVVRGDSAAYFCASSPQGGSNQPQHFGDGTRLSIL.

The J gene is TRBJ1-5, the V gene TRBV23-1, with a weak D call TRBD1 (5 bases). TRBV23-1 is labeled an ORF, and its function is uncertain. The CDR3 covers 17 residues. The V and J ends lost 2 bases and 0 bases respectively, with 14 bases between them. CDR3 sequence: CASSQPFLGTSNQPQHF. As DNA, the CDR3 is TGCGCCAGCAGTCAACCCTTCTTGGGGACTAGCAATCAGCCCCAGCATTTT.

The chain combines TRBV7-2 with TRBJ2-1; D gene uncertain. With 1 base removed from V and 2 bases from J, the gap between germline ends came to 6 bases. The CDR3 is 14 amino acids. Germline loops: CDR1 SGHTA, CDR2 FQGNSA. CDR3: CASSLGFAYNEQFF. As DNA, the CDR3 is TGTGCCAGCAGCTTAGGGTTCGCCTACAATGAGCAGTTCTTC.

The chain is built from TRBV5-4 and TRBJ2-7; D is unresolved. The CDR3 extends over 12 amino acids. Germline assignment: CDR1 SGHNT and CDR2 YYREEE (reference sequence). V was pared by 1 base and J by 5 bases, with 7 bases between. CDR3 nucleotide sequence: TGTGCCAGCAGCTTGAACTTCGACGAGCAGTACTTC. This translates into CASSLNFDEQYF.

V gene TRBV27 combines with J gene TRBJ1-6; D may be TRBD1 (6 bases). The length of the CDR3 is 17 residues. CDR1 and CDR2 from the germline V gene are MNHEY and SMNVEV (reference sequence). V was trimmed by 1 base and J by 4 bases, leaving 14 bases between them. For the CDR3, the DNA is TGTGCCAGCAGTTTATTGGCAGGGGATCCGTATAATTCACCCCTCCACTTT. Amino acid sequence: CASSLLAGDPYNSPLHF.

The chain links TRBV6-5 to TRBJ1-5; 9 bases are shared with TRBD1. Germline trimming cut 5 bases from V and 6 bases from J; bases unmatched to any gene: 8. Germline V gives CDR1 MNHEY, CDR2 SVGAGI. CDR3 length: 15 residues. The CDR3 DNA reads as TGTGCCAGCAGTCCAACCGGGACAGGGAGTCAGCCCCAGCATTTT. Its protein is CASSPTGTGSQPQHF.

The V and J genes are TRBV5-1 and TRBJ2-5; 10 bases fit TRBD2. The CDR3 totals 15 residues. With V trimmed by 4 bases and J by 2 bases, 5 bases remained unmatched. CDR1 is SGHRS, CDR2 YFSETQ, per germline. The CDR3 sequence is CASSQVAGGQETQYF. CDR3 DNA: TGCGCCAGCAGCCAGGTAGCGGGAGGTCAAGAGACCCAGTACTTC. Full variable domain (remainder filled in from reference TRBV5-1 and TRBJ2-5): KAGVTQTPRYLIKTRGQQVTLSCSPISGHRSVSWYQQTPGQGLQFLFEYFSETQRNKGNFPGRFSGRQFSNSRSEMNVSTLELGDSALYLCASSQVAGGQETQYFGPGTRLLVL.